The subject of this entry is one T cell receptor (beta chain). The antigen is undetermined. These data originate in a study of T cell responses to AZD1222 COVID-19 vaccine. Study results and caveats: White British ancestry dominated among donors, who included more females, and clonal diversity was possibly underestimated.

Trimming left V 5 bases short and J 5 bases short, with 14 bases between. Germline V gene sequence: CDR1 SGHDT, CDR2 YYEEEE. The CDR3 length is 13 residues. The data were produced by immunoSEQ multiplex PCR, yet TCRdb's version contains in-frame clones alone and is incomplete. The sample includes about 130,000 clones, approximately 93% seen only once; the top ten take 3.1%. This TCR was sampled from an adult in good health. The chain has TRBV5-6 and TRBJ2-7; D not certain. This sample comprised peripheral blood, obtained on day 0 of AZD1222 vaccination. The CDR3 nucleotides read TGTGCCAGCAGGTCCCTGGTCGTTGACGAGCAGTACTTC. It translates to CASRSLVVDEQYF.